The 5 T cell receptor beta chains given below trace back to one sample, sequenced in a study of T cell responses to AZD1222 COVID-19 vaccine. Sequenced by immunoSEQ multiplex PCR; TCRdb stores in-frame clones only, minus some. The sample has 100,000 to 150,000 clones, over 80% seen once. Sequenced material: peripheral blood, taken on day 0 of AZD1222 vaccination. Every receptor here comes from an adult in good health.

The chain joins TRBV6-4 to TRBJ2-2; 9 bases map to TRBD1. From germline, CDR1 is MRHNA and CDR2 SNTAGT. This CDR3 contains 13 residues. After removal of 2 bases from V and 13 bases from J, the junction contained 5 bases not matched to a gene. CDR3 amino acids: CASSDPGQGRLFF. As DNA, the CDR3 is TGTGCCAGCAGTGACCCCGGACAGGGGCGGCTGTTTTTT.

The chain has TRBV30 and TRBJ2-2; 8 bases agree with TRBD2. This CDR3 is built from 16 residues. The germline V gene encodes CDR1 GTSNPN and CDR2 SVGIG (reference sequence). After removal of 5 bases from V and 0 bases from J, the junction contained 8 bases not matched to a gene. Written as DNA, the CDR3 is TGTGCCTGGCGGGGGGGGGCGGTTACGAACACCGGGGAGCTGTTTTTT. Translated: CAWRGGAVTNTGELFF.

The rearrangement uses TRBV11-2 and TRBJ2-7, with TRBD2 matching over 8 bases. From germline, CDR1 is SGHAT and CDR2 FQNNGV. V trimming: 4 bases; J trimming: 2 bases; junction bases outside the gene matches: 7. This CDR3 region has 15 residues. DNA for the CDR3: TGTGCCAGCAGCTCGAATCCGGGACTAGCCTACGAGCAGTACTTC. It translates to CASSSNPGLAYEQYF.

The chain has TRBV6-6 and TRBJ1-6, with D unclear. Looked up from germline, CDR1 is MNHNY and CDR2 is SVGAGI (reference sequence). V lost 9 bases and J 8 bases, leaving 11 bases between the germline ends. This CDR3 is built from 12 residues. DNA for the CDR3: TGTGCCAGTACCGGCAGTTATTCACCCCTCCACTTT. Encoded protein: CASTGSYSPLHF.

The genes are TRBV15 and TRBJ2-5; 8 bases map to TRBD2. The trim removed 3 bases at V and 10 bases at J, leaving 1 base unmatched. CDR3 length equals 11 residues. CDR1 is LNHNV, CDR2 YYDKDF, per germline (reference sequence). The CDR3 sequence is CATSSGRVQYF. The CDR3 coding sequence is TGTGCCACCAGCAGCGGGAGGGTCCAGTACTTC.